A selection of T cell receptor beta chains follows, all from one sample in a study of T cells after yellow fever vaccination. TCRdb reprocessed the 5' RACE reads with MiXCR, giving one entry per CDR3 protein. The data show 200,000 to 300,000 distinct CDR3 sequences, 6.9% seen once. This sample comprised CD4+ T cells sorted from PBMCs, obtained 15 days after the yellow fever booster vaccination. Receptors originate from a man between 25 and 39 years old who received the YFV17D yellow fever vaccine. CDR3s include the opening cysteine and the closing phenylalanine or tryptophan. D genes are given only for firm matches. A clone size is listed for some rows: how often the clone was seen (once, few, many), or a class if it is expanded.

d_gene	v_gene	len	j_gene	abundance	CDR3nt	CDR3aa
NA	TRBV5-4	14	TRBJ2-3	many	TGTGCCAGCAGCTTACGTCGGGAGCGGGATACGCAGTATTTT	CASSLRRERDTQYF
TRBD2	TRBV6-2/TRBV6-3	15	TRBJ2-7	few	TGTGCCAGCAGTATTCAAAGCGGGGGTTCTTACGAGCAGTACTTC	CASSIQSGGSYEQYF
NA	TRBV7-2	13	TRBJ2-1	many	TGTGCCAGCAGCTTCGACTCCCTGGATGAGCAGTTCTTC	CASSFDSLDEQFF
NA	TRBV6-5	18	TRBJ1-4	NA	TGTGCCAGCAGTTACCACTCAGCTCAGGGACGGCAATTTAAAAAACTGTTTTTT	CASSYHSAQGRQFKKLFF
NA	TRBV10-3	13	TRBJ2-5	many	TGTGCCATCAGTGAGACAGGGGACTGGACCCAGTACTTC	CAISETGDWTQYF
TRBD2	TRBV3-1	17	TRBJ2-5	many	TGTGCCAGCAGCCCACGCGAGACTAGCGCGGGAGTAGAGACCCAGTACTTC	CASSPRETSAGVETQYF
NA	TRBV12-3/TRBV12-4	14	TRBJ2-3	many	TGTGCCAGCAAGAACGAGGGGCTCACAGATACGCAGTATTTT	CASKNEGLTDTQYF
NA	TRBV5-6	12	TRBJ1-2	NA	TGTGCCAGCAGGGCGCAGGGGTTTGGCTACACCTTC	CASRAQGFGYTF
NA	TRBV15	13	TRBJ2-7	NA	TGTGCCACCAGCATCGGTCGCCTCTACGAGCAGTACTTC	CATSIGRLYEQYF
TRBD1	TRBV18	16	TRBJ1-2	many	TGTGCCAGCTCACCGGGGCCGGGACAGGAGTCCTATGGCTACACCTTC	CASSPGPGQESYGYTF
NA	TRBV9	16	TRBJ2-3	NA	TGTGCCAGCAGCGTAGCTGACCCTCCTCCGAGGGATACGCAGTATTTT	CASSVADPPPRDTQYF
TRBD2	TRBV20-1	15	TRBJ2-2	few	TGCAGTGCCCGCCGGGGGGGCGCTGACACCGGGGAGCTGTTTTTT	CSARRGGADTGELFF
NA	TRBV20-1	14	TRBJ2-2	few	TGCAGTGCTAGACCTCCATTGGACCTCGGGGAGCTGTTTTTT	CSARPPLDLGELFF
NA	TRBV12-3/TRBV12-4	14	TRBJ1-3	NA	TGTGCCAGCAGTTTTGTCGGAGCTAAAAACACCATATATTTT	CASSFVGAKNTIYF
NA	TRBV5-6	15	TRBJ1-5	many	TGTGCCAGCAGCTTGGGTTATCAGTTAGATCAGCCCCAGCATTTT	CASSLGYQLDQPQHF
NA	TRBV27	14	TRBJ1-2	many	TGTGCCAGCAGCCCGCTTGGGGGCGGCTATGGCTACACCTTC	CASSPLGGGYGYTF
TRBD2	TRBV28	12	TRBJ2-1	NA	TGTGCCAGCAGTTTAGGACTAGCGGGAAGCTTCTTC	CASSLGLAGSFF
NA	TRBV14	20	TRBJ2-6	few	TGTGCCAGCAGCGATCCTTTTCAACTTGTGGATAGGTCTGGGGCCAACGTCCTGACTTTC	CASSDPFQLVDRSGANVLTF
NA	TRBV7-8	15	TRBJ2-1	NA	TGTGCCAGCAGCGTTAAGCGGGCCGCCTACAATGAGCAGTTCTTC	CASSVKRAAYNEQFF
TRBD2	TRBV25-1	14	TRBJ2-5	many	TGTGCCAGCACCCAGGGCGGGGGCCAAGAGACCCAGTACTTC	CASTQGGGQETQYF
TRBD1	TRBV9	19	TRBJ2-1	few	TGTGCCAGCAGCGTAGAGGTCGGATTGGGGACAGGGTATGGCAATGAGCAGTTCTTC	CASSVEVGLGTGYGNEQFF
TRBD2	TRBV5-1	16	TRBJ2-2	many	TGCGCCAGCAGCGGGGGACTAGCGGGGGCCACCGGGGAGCTGTTTTTT	CASSGGLAGATGELFF
NA	TRBV18	13	TRBJ2-5	few	TGTGCCAGCTCACCCTACTTACAAGAGACCCAGTACTTC	CASSPYLQETQYF
NA	TRBV5-1	11	TRBJ2-3	few	TGCGCCAGCAGGGAAGCGAGTACGCAGTATTTT	CASREASTQYF
NA	TRBV29-1	14	TRBJ2-1	many	TGCAGCGTTGAACCGGGAAGAGGCTACAATGAGCAGTTCTTC	CSVEPGRGYNEQFF
TRBD1	TRBV28	13	TRBJ1-3	many	TGTGCCAGCAGACTACAGGGGGACAACACCATATATTTT	CASRLQGDNTIYF
NA	TRBV19	14	TRBJ1-3	many	TGTGCCAGTAGTACGGGGACGTCCGGAAACACCATATATTTT	CASSTGTSGNTIYF